This is a list of T cell receptor beta chains from one sample in a study of T cells in Graves' hyperthyroidism and ophthalmopathy. TCRdb re-analysed the multiplex PCR reads in MiXCR, keeping a single row per CDR3 protein. The sample lists 300,000 to 400,000 distinct CDR3 sequences; around a sixth were seen once. The sequenced material came from blood. Source of these receptors: a woman aged 45-65 years with Graves' hyperthyroidism. CDR3s include the opening cysteine and the closing phenylalanine or tryptophan. Each record gives: CDR3 protein, CDR3 DNA, clone size, D gene, V gene, J gene. D genes are given only for firm matches. For some rows the clone size is stated as once, few or many, or as a class when expanded; others skip it.

CDR3: CASSWGRMNTGAFF; DNA: TGCGCCAGCAGCTGGGGACGGATGAACACTGGAGCTTTCTTT; size: few; D: .; V: TRBV5-1; J: TRBJ1-1
CDR3: CSARDKWEGVDEQYF; DNA: TGCAGTGCTAGAGATAAGTGGGAGGGGGTTGACGAGCAGTACTTC; size: few; D: .; V: TRBV20-1; J: TRBJ2-7
CDR3: CASSVSSGLLTDTQYF; DNA: TGTGCCAGCAGCGTTTCCAGTGGATTGCTCACAGATACGCAGTATTTT; size: many; D: .; V: TRBV11-1; J: TRBJ2-3
CDR3: CASSEIGGTDTQYF; DNA: TGTGCCAGCAGTGAAATCGGGGGCACAGATACGCAGTATTTT; size: .; D: .; V: TRBV6-1; J: TRBJ2-3
CDR3: CASSYGVAESPLHF; DNA: TGCGCCAGCAGCTACGGGGTTGCGGAATCACCCCTCCACTTT; size: .; D: .; V: TRBV5-1; J: TRBJ1-6
CDR3: CASSLAPTGTNTGELFF; DNA: TGTGCCAGCAGCTTAGCCCCGACAGGGACGAACACCGGGGAGCTGTTTTTT; size: few; D: TRBD1; V: TRBV11-3; J: TRBJ2-2
CDR3: CASSLAGRLTGELFF; DNA: TGCGCCAGCAGCTTGGCCGGCAGGCTCACCGGGGAGCTGTTTTTT; size: .; D: .; V: TRBV5-1; J: TRBJ2-2
CDR3: CASSPAGQVTGELFF; DNA: TGTGCCAGCAGCCCAGCAGGTCAAGTCACCGGGGAGCTGTTTTTT; size: few; D: .; V: TRBV7-9; J: TRBJ2-2
CDR3: CASSGDRGPSTDTQYF; DNA: TGTGCCAGCAGTGGGGACAGGGGACCAAGCACAGATACGCAGTATTTT; size: many; D: TRBD1; V: TRBV28; J: TRBJ2-3
CDR3: CASRETSGSHEQFF; DNA: TGCGCCAGCAGGGAGACTAGCGGGAGTCATGAGCAGTTCTTC; size: many; D: TRBD2; V: TRBV5-1; J: TRBJ2-1
CDR3: CSATRFQETQYF; DNA: TGCAGTGCGACTAGATTCCAAGAGACCCAGTACTTC; size: few; D: .; V: TRBV20-1; J: TRBJ2-5
CDR3: CATEQGFGNTIYF; DNA: TGTGCCACCGAACAGGGTTTCGGAAACACCATATATTTT; size: few; D: .; V: TRBV10-3; J: TRBJ1-3
CDR3: CASSLVSGYEQYF; DNA: TGTGCCAGCAGTTTAGTTTCAGGCTACGAGCAGTACTTC; size: many; D: .; V: TRBV28; J: TRBJ2-7
CDR3: CASSLRTSSLDEQYF; DNA: TGTGCCAGCAGCCTCCGGACTAGCAGTCTAGATGAGCAGTACTTC; size: few; D: TRBD2; V: TRBV5-6; J: TRBJ2-7
CDR3: CASSPQGGYFNEQFF; DNA: TGTGCCAGCAGCCCCCAGGGAGGGTACTTCAATGAGCAGTTCTTC; size: many; D: TRBD2; V: TRBV6-1; J: TRBJ2-1
CDR3: CASSLVGQQYF; DNA: TGTGCCAGCAGTTTGGTAGGGCAGCAGTACTTC; size: many; D: .; V: TRBV28; J: TRBJ2-7
CDR3: CASRPPAHYGYTF; DNA: TGTGCCAGCCGACCTCCGGCCCACTATGGCTACACCTTC; size: .; D: .; V: TRBV6-1; J: TRBJ1-2
CDR3: CASSDTPRDEQFF; DNA: TGTGCCAGCAGTGACACACCTCGGGATGAGCAGTTCTTC; size: .; D: .; V: TRBV2; J: TRBJ2-1
CDR3: CAVRDRTNTEAFF; DNA: TGTGCCGTTCGAGACAGGACGAACACTGAAGCTTTCTTT; size: many; D: .; V: TRBV12-3/TRBV12-4; J: TRBJ1-1
CDR3: CASSPRGSRGFF; DNA: TGTGCCAGCAGTCCCCGGGGGTCGCGCGGGTTCTTC; size: few; D: .; V: TRBV12-3/TRBV12-4; J: TRBJ2-1
CDR3: CSATRASSTEAFF; DNA: TGCAGTGCTACCAGGGCCTCGAGCACTGAAGCTTTCTTT; size: many; D: .; V: TRBV20-1; J: TRBJ1-1
CDR3: CASSPGGGRGGEAFF; DNA: TGCGCCAGCAGCCCAGGAGGGGGCAGGGGGGGTGAAGCTTTCTTT; size: .; D: TRBD1; V: TRBV5-1; J: TRBJ1-1
CDR3: CASSPRDPDATGPHYTF; DNA: TGTGCCAGCTCACCACGTGACCCGGACGCAACAGGGCCACACTACACCTTC; size: few; D: .; V: TRBV3-1; J: TRBJ1-2
CDR3: CASSLEGDREAFF; DNA: TGTGCCAGCAGCTTAGAAGGGGACAGGGAAGCTTTCTTT; size: many; D: TRBD1; V: TRBV11-2; J: TRBJ1-1
CDR3: CASSGAGVEFWPQHF; DNA: TGTGCCAGCAGTGGGGCGGGGGTGGAGTTTTGGCCCCAGCATTTT; size: many; D: .; V: TRBV28; J: TRBJ1-5
CDR3: CSVEGQGARGTDTQYF; DNA: TGCAGCGTTGAGGGACAGGGGGCGCGAGGCACAGATACGCAGTATTTT; size: many; D: TRBD1; V: TRBV29-1; J: TRBJ2-3
CDR3: CASSLYTDTDTQYF; DNA: TGCGCCAGCAGCTTGTATACAGACACAGATACGCAGTATTTT; size: .; D: .; V: TRBV5-1; J: TRBJ2-3
CDR3: CSVQNSEAFF; DNA: TGCAGCGTTCAGAACAGTGAAGCTTTCTTT; size: .; D: .; V: TRBV29-1; J: TRBJ1-1
CDR3: CASSESGGRDQPQHF; DNA: TGTGCCAGCAGTGAATCAGGGGGCCGCGATCAGCCCCAGCATTTT; size: few; D: TRBD1; V: TRBV6-1; J: TRBJ1-5
CDR3: CASSPYAGAGGIHYEQYF; DNA: TGCGCCAGCAGCCCCTACGCGGGGGCGGGAGGGATTCACTACGAGCAGTACTTC; size: few; D: TRBD2; V: TRBV4-1; J: TRBJ2-7
CDR3: CASSGPAGGAYNEQFF; DNA: TGTGCCAGCAGCGGACCTGCGGGAGGGGCCTACAATGAGCAGTTCTTC; size: .; D: TRBD2; V: TRBV9; J: TRBJ2-1
CDR3: CAWSVTMNQRGDNEQFF; DNA: TGTGCCTGGAGTGTAACCATGAACCAGCGGGGCGACAATGAGCAGTTCTTC; size: .; D: TRBD2; V: TRBV30; J: TRBJ2-1
CDR3: CASKQGAGELFF; DNA: TGTGCCTCGAAACAGGGGGCCGGGGAGCTGTTTTTT; size: few; D: TRBD1; V: TRBV30; J: TRBJ2-2
CDR3: CAISGELGGAGNTIYF; DNA: TGTGCCATCAGTGGAGAGTTAGGCGGGGCTGGAAACACCATATATTTT; size: few; D: .; V: TRBV10-3; J: TRBJ1-3
CDR3: CAISVSGTSGTYEQYF; DNA: TGTGCCATCAGTGTATCCGGGACTAGCGGCACCTACGAGCAGTACTTC; size: .; D: TRBD2; V: TRBV10-3; J: TRBJ2-7
CDR3: CATSGWDYNEQFF; DNA: TGTGCCACCAGCGGTTGGGACTACAATGAGCAGTTCTTC; size: once; D: .; V: TRBV15; J: TRBJ2-1
CDR3: CSARDLDGLLETQYF; DNA: TGCAGTGCTAGAGATCTTGACGGCCTATTAGAGACCCAGTACTTC; size: few; D: .; V: TRBV20-1; J: TRBJ2-5
CDR3: CASNGGAGDTQYF; DNA: TGTGCCAGCAATGGGGGGGCTGGAGATACGCAGTATTTT; size: many; D: .; V: TRBV2; J: TRBJ2-3
CDR3: CAKCREYLSNQPQHF; DNA: TGTGCCAAGTGTCGGGAGTATCTTAGCAATCAGCCCCAGCATTTT; size: .; D: .; V: TRBV7-6; J: TRBJ1-5
CDR3: CASSRWGGGEKLFF; DNA: TGTGCCAGCAGCCGCTGGGGGGGTGGTGAAAAACTGTTTTTT; size: few; D: .; V: TRBV7-6; J: TRBJ1-4
CDR3: CASSLQGPMNTEAFF; DNA: TGTGCCAGCAGCTTACAGGGCCCCATGAACACTGAAGCTTTCTTT; size: .; D: .; V: TRBV5-4; J: TRBJ1-1
CDR3: CASSLGQGAIDEAFF; DNA: TGCGCCAGCAGCCTCGGACAGGGGGCGATAGATGAAGCTTTCTTT; size: .; D: TRBD1; V: TRBV5-1; J: TRBJ1-1
CDR3: CASRTGLVRNEQFF; DNA: TGTGCCAGCAGAACAGGGTTGGTTCGCAATGAGCAGTTCTTC; size: many; D: .; V: TRBV28; J: TRBJ2-1
CDR3: CAWSVIGGTRNSPLHF; DNA: TGTGCCTGGAGTGTAATCGGGGGAACGCGCAATTCACCCCTCCACTTT; size: once; D: .; V: TRBV30; J: TRBJ1-6
CDR3: CASSQSSRGGNEQFF; DNA: TGTGCCAGCAGCCAGTCTAGCAGGGGCGGCAATGAGCAGTTCTTC; size: .; D: .; V: TRBV3-1; J: TRBJ2-1
CDR3: CASSSSGGVAHTQYF; DNA: TGTGCCAGCAGCTCGAGCGGGGGGGTTGCACATACGCAGTATTTT; size: few; D: TRBD2; V: TRBV7-2; J: TRBJ2-3
CDR3: CASSAGQPLEQYF; DNA: TGTGCCAGCAGCGCGGGACAGCCGCTCGAGCAGTACTTC; size: .; D: .; V: TRBV5-6; J: TRBJ2-7
CDR3: CASSLVPYNEQFF; DNA: TGCGCCAGCAGCTTGGTCCCCTACAATGAGCAGTTCTTC; size: many; D: .; V: TRBV5-1; J: TRBJ2-1
CDR3: CASSFRGPPVYGYTF; DNA: TGTGCCAGCAGCTTCAGGGGGCCCCCTGTCTATGGCTACACCTTC; size: few; D: TRBD1; V: TRBV5-4; J: TRBJ1-2
CDR3: CASSYSGAVDSNQPQHF; DNA: TGTGCCAGCAGTTACTCGGGCGCCGTTGATAGCAATCAGCCCCAGCATTTT; size: few; D: .; V: TRBV6-5; J: TRBJ1-5
CDR3: CAWSRDSNQPQHF; DNA: TGTGCCTGGAGTAGGGACAGCAATCAGCCCCAGCATTTT; size: many; D: .; V: TRBV30; J: TRBJ1-5
CDR3: CASRTPGQGLAQETQYF; DNA: TGTGCCAGCAGGACACCGGGACAGGGGCTTGCCCAAGAGACCCAGTACTTC; size: many; D: TRBD1; V: TRBV2; J: TRBJ2-5
CDR3: CASSGQGAPYGYTF; DNA: TGTGCCAGCAGCGGACAGGGGGCCCCCTATGGCTACACCTTC; size: few; D: TRBD1; V: TRBV7-9; J: TRBJ1-2
CDR3: CAGGTGNTEAFF; DNA: TGTGCCGGCGGGACAGGGAACACTGAAGCTTTCTTT; size: .; D: TRBD1; V: TRBV6-1; J: TRBJ1-1
CDR3: CASSSGDPYGYTF; DNA: TGTGCCAGCAGCTCGGGGGATCCTTATGGCTACACCTTC; size: .; D: .; V: TRBV7-9; J: TRBJ1-2
CDR3: CSARDGRVSTEAFF; DNA: TGCAGTGCTAGAGATGGGAGGGTGAGCACTGAAGCTTTCTTT; size: many; D: .; V: TRBV20-1; J: TRBJ1-1